The subject of this entry is one TCR beta chain. The data are from a study of shared clonotypes between healthy human individuals. Assay used: immunoSEQ multiplex PCR; TCRdb lists only in-frame clones, some missing. The sample holds approximately 400,000 clones; 90% to 97% are singletons and the top ten take around 0.29%. The CDR3 length is 16 residues. V gave up 2 bases and J gave up 5 bases, with 16 bases separating them. CDR1 is MNHNS, CDR2 SASEGT, per germline. The clonotype comes from a man in his thirties or forties in good health. V is TRBV6-1 and J is TRBJ2-4; D remains unclear. Sequencing was done on a sample of memory CD8+ T cells sorted from blood. Subset indicated: CD45RO+ cells pooled with CCR7-negative TemRA cells. The CDR3 here is CASSELRVAGENIQYF. Here the CDR3 DNA reads TGTGCCAGCAGTGAATTAAGGGTCGCTGGGGAAAACATTCAGTACTTC.